This T cell receptor beta chain appears in the sequencing data of a study of cytomegalovirus exposure and HLA in healthy donors. The length of the CDR3 is 15 residues. Deletions cut 0 bases from V and 5 bases from J, with 13 bases between. Germline V gene data show CDR1 as MNHEY and CDR2 as SVGAGI. Amplification used 60 Vbeta primers and 13 Jbeta primers. Here immunoSEQ multiplex PCR was the method, and the copy in TCRdb shows in-frame clones only, minus some. The sample has roughly 130,000 clones; 80% to 85% are singletons. The sequenced material came from PBMCs. The chain uses TRBV6-5 and TRBJ1-2; D is perhaps TRBD1 (5 bases). The sequence was obtained from a man younger than 35 in good health and CMV-seronegative. DNA for the CDR3: TGTGCCAGCAGTTACTCTAACAGGATGTTATATGGCTACACCTTC. Translated: CASSYSNRMLYGYTF.